Listed below are T cell receptor beta chains from one sample, sequenced in a study of type 1 regulatory T cells. TCRdb redid the calling of the reads with MiXCR, one entry per CDR3 protein. This repertoire shows about 68,000 distinct CDR3 sequences, around 68% found once; its top ten account for 7.6%. For these receptors, no antigen is known. Sequencing input: cultured T cells, either the whole culture or a sorted T cell fraction (not recorded which). Receptors originate from a human donor in good health. Both conserved end residues are trimmed from each CDR3. A D gene is named only where the DNA matches it firmly. Not all rows give a size; the values are once, few, many and, for expanded clones, a class.

cdr3_aa v_call clone_size d_call
ASSQDGQSEKLF TRBV6-1 NA NA
ASSSTSGAYNEQF TRBV5-1 NA TRBD2
ASSLDGGTEAF TRBV7-2 NA NA
ASSPVSGLSTGELF TRBV5-5 NA NA
ATGTLSTDTQY TRBV12-3/TRBV12-4 NA NA
ASSLQNSPLH TRBV28 NA NA
SASRLALITDTQY TRBV20-1 NA NA
AISESADALNTIY TRBV10-3 few NA
SAKRLAAVNEQF TRBV20-1 NA TRBD2
ASRGANTGELF TRBV27 once NA
AISESSQGGETQY TRBV10-3 NA NA
ASSQDLGSRGREQY TRBV3-1 NA NA
ASSLLPSGRGDGELF TRBV9 NA TRBD2
ASSYSRGTNSYEQY TRBV6-2/TRBV6-3 NA NA
ASSYRDISTDTQY TRBV19 NA NA
ASRDGGTDTQY TRBV6-5 NA NA
ASSQDLTEGQPQH TRBV3-1 NA NA
SVFSGSYNEQF TRBV29-1 NA NA
ASSRDRGVGTQY TRBV7-8 few TRBD1
ASSLKSGARSYEQY TRBV4-3 NA TRBD2
ASSSPPGELF TRBV28 many NA
ASSLQQGPRNIQY TRBV19 NA NA
ASSPGERPGLADNSYEQY TRBV4-2 NA TRBD2
ASSYSETGSHEQF TRBV6-5 NA TRBD1
ASSDLGGRFYGYT TRBV7-9 NA NA
ATTAPLEETQY TRBV24-1 NA NA
ASSPAGTQY TRBV6-2/TRBV6-3 once NA
ASSIIAGQNFQETQY TRBV18 NA NA
SASSFQGKSDTQY TRBV20-1 NA NA
ASSGGTGGTEAF TRBV2 NA TRBD1
ASSPVPPSGGQNTGELF TRBV11-2 NA NA
ASSPGRNTEAF TRBV18 NA NA
ASSPPPGEQF TRBV7-2 once NA
AWSNYGYT TRBV30 NA NA
ASSTGLAGELSTQY TRBV7-2 NA TRBD2
ASSFRTSGTDTQY TRBV12-3/TRBV12-4 once TRBD2
ASSFRDRDGYT TRBV7-2 NA TRBD1
ATSDGDRSNQPQH TRBV24-1 few NA
ASSLSRTANMNTEAF TRBV5-1 NA NA
ASSQVAQKAKNIQY TRBV4-1 NA NA
ASSFFGLAGNEQF TRBV12-3/TRBV12-4 NA TRBD2
ASSLDYNGELF TRBV14 NA NA
ASSREKSNQPQH TRBV2 NA NA
ASSFSGQGAKGNTIY TRBV5-1 NA TRBD1
ASSFRQPIINTGELF TRBV5-1 medium-sized NA
ASMSQGTGELF TRBV7-8 NA TRBD1
ASRLPGQGNTGELF TRBV12-3/TRBV12-4 few TRBD1
ASPFNGAVDRGLRMANEKLF TRBV27 few TRBD1
SARAGLAGCNEQF TRBV20-1 NA TRBD2
SARDLIPQY TRBV20-1 few NA